This is a list of T cell receptor beta chains from one sample in a study of T cell responses to AZD1222 COVID-19 vaccine. Here immunoSEQ multiplex PCR was the method, and the copy in TCRdb shows in-frame clones only, minus some. The sample carries about 150,000 clones, about nine tenths recorded once. The sequenced sample was peripheral blood, obtained on day 0 of AZD1222 vaccination. The receptors come from an adult in good health. Each CDR3 is given with its conserved first and last residue. A D gene is named only where the DNA matches it firmly. Size tells how often a clone was seen (once, few, many) or the class of an expanded clone, and some rows leave it out.

v_call	j_call	clone_size	d_call	cdr3_aa	cdr3_nt
TRBV7-2	TRBJ2-7	-	TRBD2	CASSLTSGEAYEQYF	TGTGCCAGCAGCCTTACTAGCGGGGAAGCCTACGAGCAGTACTTC
TRBV5-1	TRBJ2-3	-	TRBD1	CASSYSTGTGGDTQYF	TGCGCCAGCAGCTACTCTACCGGGACAGGAGGGGATACGCAGTATTTT
TRBV5-1	TRBJ2-1	-	TRBD2	CASSQTSGGPNEQFF	TGCGCCAGCAGCCAGACTAGCGGGGGGCCCAATGAGCAGTTCTTC
TRBV5-4	TRBJ1-3	-	-	CASSLRGDRDTIYF	TGTGCCAGCAGCCTGCGGGGAGACCGGGACACCATATATTTT
TRBV21-1	TRBJ1-4	-	-	CAKGWGRTNEKLFF	TGTGCCAAAGGGTGGGGGAGAACTAATGAAAAACTGTTTTTT
TRBV6-5	TRBJ1-6	-	-	CASIRDFSGISPLHF	TGTGCCAGCATAAGGGACTTCTCGGGGATTTCACCCCTCCACTTT
TRBV3-1/TRBV3-2	TRBJ2-5	-	TRBD2	CASSRGGEETQYF	TGTGCCAGCAGCCGGGGAGGGGAAGAGACCCAGTACTTC
TRBV7-8	TRBJ2-2	-	-	CASSVLGWGLSGELFF	TGTGCCAGCAGCGTTCTTGGGTGGGGCCTATCCGGGGAGCTGTTTTTT
TRBV25-1	TRBJ1-1	-	-	CASSEFKGSLHTEAFF	TGTGCCAGCAGTGAATTCAAAGGGAGTTTACACACTGAAGCTTTCTTT
TRBV9	TRBJ2-7	-	TRBD1	CASSLGTGGSSEQYF	TGTGCCAGCAGCCTCGGGACAGGGGGAAGCAGCGAGCAGTACTTC
TRBV7-2	TRBJ2-2	-	TRBD1	CASSLRTGGTGELFF	TGTGCCAGCAGCTTAAGGACAGGGGGGACCGGGGAGCTGTTTTTT
TRBV5-5	TRBJ2-3	-	-	CASSLGNRIDTQYF	TGTGCCAGCAGCTTGGGCAATAGGATAGATACGCAGTATTTT
TRBV2	TRBJ1-1	-	-	CASSEAGHTLGTEAFF	TGTGCCAGCAGTGAAGCGGGACATACCTTGGGGACTGAAGCTTTCTTT
TRBV29-1	TRBJ1-2	-	-	CSVEDLFENDGYTF	TGCAGCGTTGAAGATCTTTTTGAGAATGATGGCTACACCTTC
TRBV28	TRBJ2-7	once	-	CASSLQGSYEQYF	TGTGCCAGCAGTTTACAGGGTTCCTACGAGCAGTACTTC
TRBV10-2	TRBJ2-7	-	TRBD2	CASSDLGGGPPYEQYF	TGCGCCAGCAGTGATCTTGGCGGGGGGCCCCCCTACGAGCAGTACTTC
TRBV10-3	TRBJ2-2	-	TRBD2	CAISESGTSGNTGELFF	TGTGCCATCAGTGAGTCGGGGACTAGCGGAAACACCGGGGAGCTGTTTTTT
TRBV10-2	TRBJ1-5	-	TRBD1	CASRERTGNQPQHF	TGCGCCAGCAGGGAACGGACAGGAAATCAGCCCCAGCATTTT
TRBV7-2	TRBJ2-5	few	-	CASSSGATIQETQYF	TGTGCCAGCAGCTCCGGGGCGACCATACAAGAGACCCAGTACTTC
TRBV28	TRBJ2-1	few	TRBD1	CASSLYGTGRGEQFF	TGTGCCAGCAGTTTATACGGGACAGGGCGCGGTGAGCAGTTCTTC
TRBV11-2	TRBJ2-7	-	-	CASSPGTAAYEQYF	TGTGCCAGCAGTCCCGGGACCGCAGCCTACGAGCAGTACTTC
TRBV7-2	TRBJ2-7	-	-	CASSLVTAYEQYF	TGTGCCAGCAGCTTAGTAACGGCCTACGAGCAGTACTTC
TRBV7-8	TRBJ2-1	-	TRBD2	CASSLRDYIYNEQFF	TGTGCCAGCAGCCTACGGGACTATATATACAATGAGCAGTTCTTC
TRBV7-2	TRBJ1-5	-	-	CASSLDPGGQPQHF	TGTGCCAGCAGCTTGGATCCGGGGGGCCAGCCCCAGCATTTT
TRBV7-8	TRBJ2-7	once	TRBD2	CASSYTVGGEQYF	TGTGCCAGCAGCTACACCGTGGGGGGGGAGCAGTACTTC
TRBV6-6	TRBJ2-3	-	TRBD2	CASSSRAGESTDTQYF	TGTGCCAGCAGTTCCCGTGCGGGGGAAAGCACAGATACGCAGTATTTT